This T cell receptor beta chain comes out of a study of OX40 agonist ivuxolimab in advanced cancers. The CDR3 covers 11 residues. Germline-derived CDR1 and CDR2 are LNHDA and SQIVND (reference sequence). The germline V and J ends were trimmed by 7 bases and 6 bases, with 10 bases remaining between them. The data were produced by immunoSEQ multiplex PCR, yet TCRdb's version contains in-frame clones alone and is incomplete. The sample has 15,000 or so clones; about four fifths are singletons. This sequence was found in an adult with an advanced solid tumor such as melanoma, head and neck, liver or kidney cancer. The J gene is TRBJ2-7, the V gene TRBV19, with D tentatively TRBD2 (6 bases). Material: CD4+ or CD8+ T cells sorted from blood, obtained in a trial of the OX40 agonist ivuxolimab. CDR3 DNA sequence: TGTGCCAGTACGGACTATACCGAGCAGTACTTC. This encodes CASTDYTEQYF.